A single sample is the source of the 6 T cell receptor beta chains below, sequenced in a study of T cell responses to AZD1222 COVID-19 vaccine. Profiled with immunoSEQ multiplex PCR; TCRdb holds only in-frame clones, not every one. The sample has about 140,000 clones; around 92% are singletons. The source was peripheral blood, collected on day 0 of AZD1222 vaccination. These receptors were collected from an adult in good health.

This sequence joins TRBV12-3 or TRBV12-4 and TRBJ2-7; TRBD1 aligns across 8 bases. V gave up 9 bases and J gave up 0 bases; unmatched junction bases: 4. The CDR3 totals 13 residues. CDR3 sequence (DNA): TGTGCCAGGTGGGGACAGGACTCCTACGAGCAGTACTTC. It specifies CARWGQDSYEQYF.

Note on this clone: At the DNA level, this CDR3 is encoded by other sequences in the same sample as well. The chain uses TRBV5-1 and TRBJ2-2; D may be TRBD1 (6 bases). CDR3 size: 15 residues. Per the germline V gene, CDR1 is SGHRS and CDR2 is YFSETQ. The V and J ends lost 1 base and 4 bases respectively, with 11 bases between them. The CDR3 is CASSLLGRGTGELFF. In nucleotides, the CDR3 is TGCGCCAGCAGCTTGTTAGGCAGGGGCACCGGGGAGCTGTTTTTT.

This chain links TRBV6-6 with TRBJ2-3; D may correspond to TRBD1 or TRBD2 (5 bases each). CDR3 size: 17 residues. Germline-derived CDR1 and CDR2 are MNHNY and SVGAGI (reference sequence). Between the trimmed V and J ends, which lost 5 bases and 1 base, there was a span of 19 bases. The CDR3 spells CASSPTTNRDGTDTQYF. The CDR3 region has the DNA TGTGCCAGCAGTCCGACCACTAACCGGGACGGCACAGATACGCAGTATTTT.

The rearrangement links TRBV18 to TRBJ1-4; D is possibly TRBD1 (6 bases). Germline CDR1 KGHSH, CDR2 LQKENI. There are 14 residues in the CDR3. V was clipped by 4 bases and J by 8 bases, with 14 bases between them. For the CDR3, the DNA is TGTGCCAGCTCACAAGACAGGTTTCGCGAAAAACTGTTTTTT. Amino acids: CASSQDRFREKLFF.

The genes are TRBV27 and TRBJ2-1; 10 bases line up with TRBD1. Germline values: CDR1 MNHEY, CDR2 SMNVEV (reference sequence). V dropped 5 bases and J dropped 3; count of bases not matched to a gene: 13. This CDR3 comprises 18 residues. The CDR3 is CASSLRQGARVGYNEQFF. The CDR3, as DNA: TGTGCCAGCAGTCTAAGACAGGGGGCGCGGGTTGGCTACAATGAGCAGTTCTTC.

The gene calls are TRBV6-5 and TRBJ1-5; 8 nucleotides align to TRBD1. CDR1 MNHEY and CDR2 SVGAGI come from the germline V gene. The CDR3 loop spans 13 amino acids. Trimming at V came to 6 bases and at J to 10 bases, leaving 8 bases not matched to a gene. The CDR3 protein is CASSPDRVRPQHF. The CDR3 DNA sequence: TGTGCCAGCAGCCCGGACAGGGTCCGACCCCAGCATTTT.